These 5 T cell receptor beta chains originate from one sample sequenced in a study of CD8+ T cells in alopecia areata. Following extraction, RNA underwent reverse transcription to cDNA, which served as the sequencing template. TCRdb keeps only in-frame clones here, not all; method: immunoSEQ multiplex PCR. The table records roughly 150,000 clones, around 62% of them present only once. The sample consisted of CD8+ T cells sorted from blood. The receptors were gathered from a human donor in good health.

The chain uses TRBV9 and TRBJ2-7; D possibly corresponds to TRBD1 (5 bases). V was clipped by 1 base and J by 0 bases, with 8 bases between them. Germline loops: CDR1 SGDLS, CDR2 YYNGEE. The CDR3 totals 14 residues. CDR3 coding DNA: TGTGCCAGCAGCGTAAGTGACAGCTCCTACGAGCAGTACTTC. This sequence encodes CASSVSDSSYEQYF. Full variable domain (rest looked up from reference TRBV9 and TRBJ2-7): DSGVTQTPKHLITATGQRVTLRCSPRSGDLSVYWYQQSLDQGLQFLIQYYNGEERAKGNILERFSAQQFPDLHSELNLSSLELGDSALYFCASSVSDSSYEQYFGPGTRLTVT.

This chain connects TRBV30 to TRBJ1-2; D is unresolved. CDR1 and CDR2 from the germline V gene are GTSNPN and SVGIG (reference sequence). Trimming shortened V by 0 bases and J by 3 bases, and 14 bases separated the two germline ends. The CDR3 covers 15 residues. CDR3 amino acids: CAWSVQGWGYYGYTF. Here the CDR3 DNA reads TGTGCCTGGAGTGTTCAAGGTTGGGGATACTATGGCTACACCTTC. Supplemented by reference TRBV30 and TRBJ1-2, the full variable domain reads SQTIHQWPATLVQPVGSPLSLECTVEGTSNPNLYWYRQAAGRGLQLLFYSVGIGQISSEVPQNLSASRPQDRQFILSSKKLLLSDSGFYLCAWSVQGWGYYGYTFGSGTRLTVV.

V gene TRBV6-5 combines with J gene TRBJ2-7; 11 nucleotides line up with TRBD2. Germline V gene data show CDR1 as MNHEY and CDR2 as SVGAGI. Trimming took 5 bases from V and 2 from J; bases not matched to a gene: 2. The CDR3 totals 14 residues. CDR3 bases: TGTGCCAGCAGTCTTAGCGGGAGGGCCTACGAGCAGTACTTC. As protein: CASSLSGRAYEQYF.

V and J are TRBV4-1 and TRBJ2-3, with D tentatively TRBD2 (7 bases). CDR3 length equals 16 residues. The germline CDR1 and CDR2 sequences are MGHRA and YSYEKL. The germline V and J ends were trimmed by 3 bases and 5 bases, with 18 bases remaining between them. This chain's CDR3 is CASSHPREGEVDTQYF. For the CDR3, the DNA is TGCGCCAGCAGCCACCCAAGGGAGGGGGAGGTAGATACGCAGTATTTT.

V is TRBV30 and J is TRBJ2-4; D may be TRBD1 (5 bases). Trimming stripped 3 bases from V and 6 bases from J, with 15 bases between. This CDR3 is 14 amino acids long. Germline V lookup: CDR1 GTSNPN, CDR2 SVGIG (reference sequence). The CDR3 DNA sequence: TGTGCCTGGAGGGAAGGGCAGGGCCTAAACATTCAGTACTTC. As protein: CAWREGQGLNIQYF.